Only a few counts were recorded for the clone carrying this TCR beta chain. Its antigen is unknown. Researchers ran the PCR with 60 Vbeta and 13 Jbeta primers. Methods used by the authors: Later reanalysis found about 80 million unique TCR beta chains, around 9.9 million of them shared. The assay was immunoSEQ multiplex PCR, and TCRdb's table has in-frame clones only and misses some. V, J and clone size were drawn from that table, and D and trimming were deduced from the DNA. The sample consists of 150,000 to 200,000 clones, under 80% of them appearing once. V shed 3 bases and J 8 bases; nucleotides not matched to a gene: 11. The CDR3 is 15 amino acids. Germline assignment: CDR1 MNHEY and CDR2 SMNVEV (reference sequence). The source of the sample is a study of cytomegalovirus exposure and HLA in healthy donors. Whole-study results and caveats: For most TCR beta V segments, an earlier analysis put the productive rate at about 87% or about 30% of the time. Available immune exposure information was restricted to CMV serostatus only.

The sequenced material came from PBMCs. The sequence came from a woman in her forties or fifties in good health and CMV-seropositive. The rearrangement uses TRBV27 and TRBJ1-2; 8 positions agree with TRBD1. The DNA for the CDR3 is TGTGCCAGCAGTTTCTACCCTGCGACAGGGGACGGCTACACCTTC. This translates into CASSFYPATGDGYTF.